This T cell receptor beta chain appears in the sequencing data of a study of blood T cells in healthy people across ages. Study in general: T cells yielded about one barcoded beta molecule per two cells through template switching.

The CDR3 totals 15 residues. The V end lost 3 bases, the J end lost 4 bases, and 14 bases lay between the germline ends. Germline CDR1 KGHSH, CDR2 LQKENI. Donors were healthy Caucasian individuals from Russia aged about 6 to 100. Next came a second PCR, run for 7 to 11 cycles, which used a sample-barcoded 5' primer along with a J-beta primer mix. Each cDNA molecule, via a template-switch adaptor with 12 random nucleotides, was tagged. TCRdb re-derived calls from the 5' RACE reads in MiXCR, one entry per CDR3 protein. The sample lists roughly 730,000 distinct CDR3 sequences, 45% to 70% occurring once. Sequenced material: blood. This receptor was obtained from a man aged 35 to 55 in good health. The chain has TRBV18 and TRBJ2-3; D is unresolved. The CDR3 coding sequence is TGTGCCAGCTCACCTCAGTTGAGTAGCCCAGATACGCAGTATTTT. Its translation: CASSPQLSSPDTQYF.